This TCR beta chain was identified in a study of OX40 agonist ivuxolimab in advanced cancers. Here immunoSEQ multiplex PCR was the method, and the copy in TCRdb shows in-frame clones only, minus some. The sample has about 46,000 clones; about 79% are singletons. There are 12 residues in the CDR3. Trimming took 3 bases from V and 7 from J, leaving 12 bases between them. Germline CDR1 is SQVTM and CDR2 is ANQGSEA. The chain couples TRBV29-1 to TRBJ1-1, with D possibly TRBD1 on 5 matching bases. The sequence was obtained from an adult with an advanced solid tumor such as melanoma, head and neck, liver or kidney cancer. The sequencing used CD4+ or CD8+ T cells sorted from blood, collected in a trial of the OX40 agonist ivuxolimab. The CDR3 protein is CSVEAGKVEAFF. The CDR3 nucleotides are TGCAGCGTTGAGGCAGGGAAGGTTGAAGCTTTCTTT.